This paragraph covers one TCR beta chain sequence. Its cognate antigen has yet to be identified. The missing conserved phenylalanine or tryptophan at the end of this CDR3 makes a read error likely. TCRbeta-specific cDNA was reverse-transcribed from 500 ng total RNA using a constant-region primer and ProtoScript II reverse transcriptase. Construction of the TCRbeta libraries relied on three nested rounds of multiplex PCR, following a slightly modified ARM-PCR procedure. The first two PCR rounds used multiplex TRBV1-TRBV30 forward primers with a Cbeta reverse primer, each for about 10 cycles. Sample barcodes and Illumina adapters were added in a final 25-cycle PCR with Deep VentR polymerase. Before sequencing, amplicons of 200-500 bp were gel-purified using a QIAquick gel extraction kit. An Illumina HiSeq 2500 was used to sequence the TCRbeta amplicons, generating 250-bp paired-end reads. The authors processed their data as follows. Reads were quality-trimmed with Trimmomatic v0.33, and paired reads were merged with FLASH v1.2.11 to recover full CDR3 sequences. V, D and J germline segments were assigned to the rearranged TCRbeta sequences using MiGEC v1.2.1b. Clonotype statistics and Shannon-Wiener diversity indices were calculated with VDJtools v1.0.0. To cut down on sampling bias, every analysis after diversity analysis relied on just the 250 most abundant clonotypes from each sample. TCRdb reran the public reads through fastp at Q25 and MiXCR, keeping productive beta chains. Identical CDR3 proteins give one entry, which carries the most common genes and DNA. The V and J calls were not made by the authors but by TCRdb's processing. This sample is represented by some 320,000 distinct CDR3 sequences; about 62% of them were singletons. The top ten clonotypes cover around 9.5% of the sample.

CDR1 and CDR2 are read off the germline V gene as SGHRS and YFSETQ. The germline ends are 9 bases apart after V is trimmed by 0 bases and J by 4 bases. The CDR3 numbers 14 amino acids, ends counted. Of the read, only the CDR3 DNA is kept; its 42 bases are in frame from base 1. RNA from unsorted whole blood was extracted with TRIzol reagent, and germline DNA was obtained with the DNeasy Blood & Tissue kit. Patients had chronic HBV infection and were treatment-naive at sampling. Before surgery, about 4 milliliters of peripheral blood were collected into K2EDTA tubes. This entry comes from a study of tumor-infiltrating lymphocytes in primary liver carcinoma (TCRdb year 2017). Regarding the research as a whole: Between late 2015 and March 2016, about five patients in China with histopathologically diagnosed primary liver carcinoma had surgical resection. For each liver tumor, the study sampled five regions along with adjacent normal tissue and blood, and applied TCRbeta repertoire sequencing, expression microarrays and whole-exome sequencing. Hepatocellular carcinoma (four) or combined HCC and intrahepatic cholangiocarcinoma (one) was present in the five patients, who were three men and two women aged 30 to 69 years. Roughly 3.65 to 8 million productive TCRbeta reads were obtained per sample, and no significant difference in read depth was found between tissue types. TCRbeta repertoire sequencing covered 35 specimens from 5 patients: some 25 tumor regions, 5 adjacent noncancerous liver tissues and 5 peripheral blood samples. The five patients had tumors of stage T1-T3 N0M0, with maximum diameters ranging from about 4.2 to 10 cm. High reproducibility was observed for the technical replicate repertoires, with mean shared-clone rates approximately 0.9 and correlation coefficients above 0.98. Results and caveats for the whole study, not just this receptor: With just four to six patients in the study, the authors point out that the findings should be validated in a larger study. A significantly larger repertoire fraction was made up by the top 250 clones in tumors than in blood (p = 0.039). Since the samples were bulk and unsorted, there was no way to compare CD4+ and CD8+ T cell repertoires. Because only the TCR beta chain was sequenced and unpaired alpha chains were not captured, true repertoire diversity is likely underestimated. Consistent with antigen-driven expansion, pairs of tumor regions showed higher repertoire overlap (mean about 35%) than either tumor-adjacent pairs (approximately 17%) or tumor-blood pairs (roughly 15%).

The sequence was obtained from a man aged 35-49 years with primary liver carcinoma and hepatitis B virus infection. The sample consisted of peripheral blood. The sequence links TRBV5-1 to TRBJ2-3; TRBD1 is possibly the D segment (6 matching bases). In nucleotide form, the sequence is TGCGCCAGCAGCTTGGTGCAGGGGTCAGATACGCAGTATATT. The resulting protein is CASSLVQGSDTQYI.